These 6 T cell receptor beta chains originate from one sample sequenced in a study of response to subunit inactivated influenza vaccine. TCRdb processed the RT-PCR reads anew with MiXCR; each CDR3 protein has one entry. The sample has just over 300,000 distinct CDR3 sequences; 22% are singletons. The specimen was PBMCs from blood, collected roughly 20 months after vaccination. Source of these receptors: a man aged 50 to 69 who received an inactivated influenza vaccine.

By sample fraction, this clonotype is medium-sized (0.01 to 0.1%). The chain recombines TRBV12-3 or TRBV12-4 with TRBJ1-1; tentative D call: TRBD1 (5 bases). V gave up 6 bases and J gave up 7 bases, with 12 bases separating them. The CDR3 contains 12 residues. The CDR3 region is CASSKTALEAFF. The CDR3 DNA is TGTGCCAGCAGCAAGACAGCCCTTGAAGCTTTCTTT.

This clonotype has only a few counts. The CDR3 DNA is TGTGCCAGCAGCTTGGGAGGGGGCGTTGGTGAGCAGTTCTTC. This codes for CASSLGGGVGEQFF. The V gene is TRBV5-5, the J gene TRBJ2-1; TRBD1 matches at 7 bases. V dropped 0 bases and J dropped 9; count of bases not matched to a gene: 6. In germline, CDR1 is SGHKS, CDR2 YYEKEE (reference sequence). The CDR3 is 14 residues long.

This clonotype occurred once. One end of the junction fails to match germline, which may point to a read error. The J gene is TRBJ2-5, the V gene TRBV5-1; D possibly matches TRBD1 or TRBD2 (5 bases each). Per germline, CDR1 SGHRS and CDR2 YFSETQ. This CDR3 region has 15 residues. The chain's CDR3 is CASSLGGRKEETQCF. The CDR3 nucleotides read TGCGCCAGCAGCTTGGGGGGGAGAAAGGAAGAGACCCAGTGCTTC.

This clonotype has ten or more counts. The rearrangement joins TRBV27 to TRBJ2-1, with D tentatively TRBD2 (6 bases). CDR3 size: 14 residues. CDR1 and CDR2 from the germline V gene are MNHEY and SMNVEV (reference sequence). The V end was cut by 8 bases, the J end by 3 bases, with 14 bases between. CDR3 protein: CASRPGTYYNEQFF. The CDR3 region has the DNA TGTGCCAGCCGCCCCGGGACTTACTACAATGAGCAGTTCTTC.

This clonotype was seen a few times. The chain joins TRBV19 to TRBJ2-3; D might be TRBD1 or TRBD2, each matching 5 bases. Germline loops: CDR1 LNHDA, CDR2 SQIVND (reference sequence). The CDR3 covers 16 residues. V was clipped by 9 bases and J by 0 bases, with 19 bases between them. The CDR3 DNA sequence: TGTGCCAGCCGGGGCTATGGACGGACTAGCACAGATACGCAGTATTTT. This translates into CASRGYGRTSTDTQYF.

V gene TRBV29-1 combines with J gene TRBJ1-4, with a tentative D call TRBD1 (5 bases). This CDR3 spans 13 amino acids. Trimming removed 5 bases at V and 8 bases at J, with 15 bases between. CDR1 and CDR2 (germline): SQVTM, ANQGSEA. The CDR3 region has the DNA TGCAGCGTTAGGCAGGGTGGGTCCGAAAAACTGTTTTTT. Translation: CSVRQGGSEKLFF.